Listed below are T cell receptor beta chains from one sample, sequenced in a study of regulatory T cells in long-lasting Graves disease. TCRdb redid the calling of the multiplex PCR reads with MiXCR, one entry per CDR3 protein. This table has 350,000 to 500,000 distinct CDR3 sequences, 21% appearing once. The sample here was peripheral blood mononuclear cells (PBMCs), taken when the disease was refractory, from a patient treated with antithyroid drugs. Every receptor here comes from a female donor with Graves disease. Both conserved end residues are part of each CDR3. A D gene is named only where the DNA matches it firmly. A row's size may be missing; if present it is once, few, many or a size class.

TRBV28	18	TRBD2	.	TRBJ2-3	CASSLFGLAGSPTDTQYF	TGTGCCAGCAGTTTATTTGGGTTAGCGGGCTCGCCCACAGATACGCAGTATTTT
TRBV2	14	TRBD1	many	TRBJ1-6	CASSPGGRSSPLHF	TGTGCCAGCAGCCCAGGGGGTAGAAGCTCACCCCTCCACTTT
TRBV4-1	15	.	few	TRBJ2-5	CASSQGDGPDETQYF	TGCGCCAGCAGCCAAGGGGACGGACCCGATGAGACCCAGTACTTC
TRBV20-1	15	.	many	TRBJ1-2	CSAQQGAGVVYGYTF	TGCAGTGCCCAGCAAGGGGCAGGGGTTGTCTATGGCTACACCTTC
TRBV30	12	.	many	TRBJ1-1	CAWTNMGAEAFF	TGTGCCTGGACTAATATGGGTGCTGAAGCTTTCTTT
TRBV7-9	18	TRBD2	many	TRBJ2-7	CASSSSWGGDVKLGEQYF	TGTGCCAGCAGCTCCTCGTGGGGAGGGGACGTAAAATTGGGCGAGCAGTACTTC
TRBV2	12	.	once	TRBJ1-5	CASSTGNQPQRF	TGTGCCTCCAGTACGGGCAATCAGCCCCAGCGTTTT
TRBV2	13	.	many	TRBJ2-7	CASSVEGPYEQYF	TGTGCCAGCAGTGTTGAGGGCCCCTACGAGCAGTACTTC
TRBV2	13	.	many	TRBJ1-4	CAAHRDTNEKLFF	TGTGCCGCTCACAGAGACACTAATGAAAAACTGTTTTTT
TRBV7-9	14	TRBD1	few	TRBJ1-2	CASSRREGALGYTF	TGTGCCAGCAGCCGAAGAGAGGGGGCCCTTGGCTACACCTTC
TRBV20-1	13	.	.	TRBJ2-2	CSAGLLNTGELFF	TGCAGTGCTGGACTCCTGAACACCGGGGAGCTGTTTTTT
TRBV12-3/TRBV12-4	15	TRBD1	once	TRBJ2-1	CASSQAGTATYEQFF	TGTGCCAGCTCCCAGGCCGGGACAGCAACCTACGAGCAGTTCTTC
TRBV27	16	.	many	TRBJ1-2	CASSLERNPANYGYTF	TGTGCCAGCAGTTTGGAGAGAAATCCAGCTAACTATGGCTACACCTTC
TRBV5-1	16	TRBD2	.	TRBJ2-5	CASSGRLAGGQETQYF	TGCGCCAGCAGCGGAAGACTAGCGGGAGGCCAAGAGACCCAGTACTTC
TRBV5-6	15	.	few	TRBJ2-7	CASSSDQASSYEQYF	TGTGCCAGCAGCTCAGACCAAGCCAGCTCCTACGAGCAGTACTTC
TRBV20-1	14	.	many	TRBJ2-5	CSARAADGQETQYF	TGCAGTGCTAGGGCAGCTGACGGACAAGAGACCCAGTACTTC
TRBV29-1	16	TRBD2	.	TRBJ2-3	CSVERLAEVHTDTQYF	TGCAGCGTTGAGCGCCTAGCGGAAGTACATACAGATACGCAGTATTTT
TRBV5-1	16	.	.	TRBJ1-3	CASSFGGYRSGNTIYF	TGCGCCAGCAGCTTTGGAGGGTATAGGTCTGGAAACACCATATATTTT
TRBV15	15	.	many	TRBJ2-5	CATSPRWDGQETQYF	TGTGCCACCAGCCCCCGCTGGGACGGCCAAGAGACCCAGTACTTC
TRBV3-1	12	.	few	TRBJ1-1	CASSRGTPEAFF	TGTGCCAGCAGCCGGGGGACCCCTGAAGCTTTCTTT
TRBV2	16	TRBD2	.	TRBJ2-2	CASSPQTSGRFGELFF	TGTGCCAGCAGTCCCCAGACTAGCGGGAGGTTCGGGGAGCTGTTTTTT
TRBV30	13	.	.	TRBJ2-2	CAWSARNTGELFF	TGTGCCTGGAGTGCTAGGAACACCGGGGAGCTGTTTTTT
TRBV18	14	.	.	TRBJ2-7	CASSPGTISYEQYF	TGTGCCAGCTCGCCCGGGACAATTTCCTACGAGCAGTACTTC
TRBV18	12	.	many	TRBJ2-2	CASSQGNGELFF	TGCGCCAGCAGCCAGGGAAACGGGGAGCTGTTTTTT
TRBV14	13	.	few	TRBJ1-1	CASSHNRNTEAFF	TGTGCCAGCAGCCACAACAGGAACACTGAAGCTTTCTTT
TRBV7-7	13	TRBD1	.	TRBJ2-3	CASSLEQGNTQYF	TGTGCCAGCAGCTTGGAACAGGGGAATACGCAGTATTTT
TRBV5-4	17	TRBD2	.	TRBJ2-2	CASSGRAGGPDTGELFF	TGTGCCAGCAGCGGCCGGGCGGGAGGGCCGGACACCGGGGAGCTGTTTTTT
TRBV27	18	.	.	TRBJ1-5	CASSSYRALLGGNQPQHF	TGTGCCAGCAGTTCATACAGGGCTTTACTCGGGGGCAATCAGCCCCAGCATTTT
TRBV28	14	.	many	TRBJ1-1	CASRAGGRYTEAFF	TGTGCCAGCAGGGCCGGCGGGCGGTACACTGAAGCTTTCTTT
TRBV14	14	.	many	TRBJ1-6	CASSLPGNSSPLHF	TGTGCCAGCAGTCTCCCAGGGAATTCTTCACCCCTCCACTTT
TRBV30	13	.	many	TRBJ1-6	CAWSRADNSPLHF	TGTGCCTGGAGTCGGGCAGATAATTCACCCCTCCACTTT
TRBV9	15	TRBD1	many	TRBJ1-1	CASSEPQGANTEAFF	TGTGCCAGCAGCGAGCCACAGGGGGCTAACACTGAAGCTTTCTTT
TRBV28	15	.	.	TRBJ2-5	CASSLKFWVRETQYF	TGTGCCAGCAGTTTAAAGTTTTGGGTACGGGAGACCCAGTACTTC
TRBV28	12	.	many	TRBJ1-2	CASRVVNYGYTF	TGTGCCAGCCGGGTCGTTAACTATGGCTACACCTTC
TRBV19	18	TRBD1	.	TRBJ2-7	CASSSIRPASGQGGEQYF	TGCGCCAGTAGCAGTATCCGACCGGCATCGGGACAGGGGGGAGAGCAGTACTTC
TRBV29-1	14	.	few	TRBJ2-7	CSVGDGLGIYEQYF	TGCAGCGTCGGGGACGGCCTGGGTATCTACGAGCAGTACTTC
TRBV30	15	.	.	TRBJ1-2	CAWSGAMAGSYGYTF	TGTGCCTGGAGTGGCGCCATGGCCGGGAGTTATGGCTACACCTTC
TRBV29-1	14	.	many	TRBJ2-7	CSVERGAGDPEQYF	TGCAGCGTTGAAAGGGGGGCCGGGGACCCTGAGCAGTACTTC
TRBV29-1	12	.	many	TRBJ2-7	CSAVADSYEQYF	TGCAGCGCAGTAGCCGATTCCTACGAGCAGTACTTC
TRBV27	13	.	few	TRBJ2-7	CASSPTVYYEQYF	TGTGCCAGCAGTCCGACAGTTTACTACGAGCAGTACTTC
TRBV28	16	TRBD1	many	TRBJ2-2	CASSSREKGATGELFF	TGTGCCAGCAGTTCCAGGGAGAAGGGGGCCACCGGGGAGCTGTTTTTT
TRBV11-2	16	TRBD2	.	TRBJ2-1	CASSLDYSGRYNEQFF	TGTGCCAGCAGCTTAGATTATAGCGGGCGCTACAATGAGCAGTTCTTC
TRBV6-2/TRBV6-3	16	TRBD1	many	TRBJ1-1	CASSSTGGAGKTEAFF	TGTGCCAGCAGTTCCACAGGGGGCGCAGGAAAAACTGAAGCTTTCTTT
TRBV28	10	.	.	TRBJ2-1	CASSSDEQFF	TGTGCCAGCAGTTCCGATGAGCAGTTCTTC
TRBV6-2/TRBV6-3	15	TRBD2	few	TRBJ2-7	CASSYGAGGRAGEYF	TGTGCCAGCAGTTACGGAGCGGGAGGAAGGGCGGGCGAGTACTTC
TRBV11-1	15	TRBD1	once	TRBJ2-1	CASSDQSGGYNEQFF	TGTGCCAGCAGTGACCAATCAGGGGGTTACAATGAGCAGTTCTTC
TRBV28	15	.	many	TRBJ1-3	CASSFPQVSGNTIYF	TGTGCCAGCAGTTTCCCCCAAGTCTCTGGAAACACCATATATTTT
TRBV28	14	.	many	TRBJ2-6	CASIGGSGANVLTF	TGTGCCAGCATCGGGGGCTCTGGGGCCAACGTCCTGACTTTC